This TCR beta chain was sequenced during a study of cytomegalovirus exposure and HLA in healthy donors. To note about this clone: Its antigen is currently unknown.

With 4 bases clipped from V and 0 bases from J, the junction kept 9 bases outside the gene matches. The CDR3 has 18 amino acids. The germline CDR1 and CDR2 sequences are MGHDK and SYGVNS. The PCR employed 60 Vbeta primers together with 13 Jbeta primers. The protocol was immunoSEQ multiplex PCR, while the TCRdb copy is restricted to in-frame clones and leaves out a portion. The data show 120,000 to 150,000 clones, approximately 57% seen once. Study-wide results and caveats: Among immune exposure information, only CMV serostatus was available.

Material: PBMCs. The chain is built from TRBV25-1 and TRBJ2-6, with TRBD1 identical over 7 bases. The clonotype originates from a male donor in good health and CMV-seronegative. This CDR3 reads CASSGRQGLYSGANVLTF. The CDR3 DNA reads as TGTGCCAGCAGTGGACGACAGGGTCTATACTCTGGGGCCAACGTCCTGACTTTC. The whole variable domain, remainder taken from reference TRBV25-1 and TRBJ2-6, is EADIYQTPRYLVIGTGKKITLECSQTMGHDKMYWYQQDPGMELHLIHYSYGVNSTEKGDLSSESTVSRIRTEHFPLTLESARPSHTSQYLCASSGRQGLYSGANVLTFGAGSRLTVL.